This T cell receptor beta chain was obtained from a study of a mutant IDH1 vaccine in newly diagnosed glioma. The overall study: It was radiotherapy, temozolomide, or both that patients received previously, with most receiving both. Study-wide points: Pseudoprogression appeared independent of alterations in top peripheral clonotypes.

A word on this clone: Antigen: not known.

Time point meaning: week 35, safety follow-up. A 20-mer mutant IDH1 peptide at 300 ug was injected subcutaneously with topical imiquimod. Patients had eight vaccinations, in weeks 1, 3, 5, 7, 11, 15, 19 and 23. Those who donated had recent WHO grade 3 or 4 IDH1-mutant, ATRX-lost astrocytomas. The V gene lost 6 bases and the J gene lost 1 base, with 10 bases spanning the gap. CDR3 length: 14 residues. Germline CDR1 reads ENHRY; CDR2 reads SYGVKD. The data were produced by immunoSEQ multiplex PCR, yet TCRdb's version contains in-frame clones alone and is incomplete. The sample yields tens of thousands of clones, under 85% seen once.

The source material was PBMCs, sampled from a glioma patient whose treatment included an IDH1 peptide vaccine. This TCR was sampled from a man over 45 with glioma. The chain has TRBV10-3 and TRBJ1-5; D is unclear. The CDR3 DNA is TGTGCCATCAGGGACCTTGGAAGCAATCAGCCCCAGCATTTT. It translates to CAIRDLGSNQPQHF.